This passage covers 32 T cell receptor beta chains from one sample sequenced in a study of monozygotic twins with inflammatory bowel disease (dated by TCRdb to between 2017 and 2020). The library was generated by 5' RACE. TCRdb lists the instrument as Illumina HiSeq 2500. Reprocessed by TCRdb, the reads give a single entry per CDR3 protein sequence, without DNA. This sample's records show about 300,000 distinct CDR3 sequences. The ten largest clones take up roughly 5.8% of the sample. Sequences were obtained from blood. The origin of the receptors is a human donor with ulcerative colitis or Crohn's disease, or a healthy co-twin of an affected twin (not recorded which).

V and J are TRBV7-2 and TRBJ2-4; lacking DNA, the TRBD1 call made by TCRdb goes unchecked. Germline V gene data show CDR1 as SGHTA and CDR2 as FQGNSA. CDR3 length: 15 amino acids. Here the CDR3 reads CASSLGTGGAGIQYF. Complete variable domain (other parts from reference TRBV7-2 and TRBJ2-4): GAGVSQSPSNKVTEKGKDVELRCDPISGHTALYWYRQSLGQGLEFLIYFQGNSAPDKSGLPSDRFSAERTGGSVSTLTIQRTQQEDSAVYLCASSLGTGGAGIQYFGAGTRLSVL.

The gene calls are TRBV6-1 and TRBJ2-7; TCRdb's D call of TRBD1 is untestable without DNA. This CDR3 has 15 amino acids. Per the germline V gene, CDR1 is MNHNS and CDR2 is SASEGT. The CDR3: CASSLTLQGSDEQYF.

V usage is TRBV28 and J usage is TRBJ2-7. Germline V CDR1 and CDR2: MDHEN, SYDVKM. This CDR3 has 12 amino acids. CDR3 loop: CASSTLIHEQYF.

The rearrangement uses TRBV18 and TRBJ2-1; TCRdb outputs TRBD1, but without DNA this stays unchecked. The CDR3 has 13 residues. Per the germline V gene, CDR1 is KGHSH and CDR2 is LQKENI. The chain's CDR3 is CASSPAGMDEQFF. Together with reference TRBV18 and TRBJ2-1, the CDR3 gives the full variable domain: NAGVMQNPRHLVRRRGQEARLRCSPMKGHSHVYWYRQLPEEGLKFMVYLQKENIIDESGMPKERFSAEFPKEGPSILRIQQVVRGDSAAYFCASSPAGMDEQFFGPGTRLTVL.

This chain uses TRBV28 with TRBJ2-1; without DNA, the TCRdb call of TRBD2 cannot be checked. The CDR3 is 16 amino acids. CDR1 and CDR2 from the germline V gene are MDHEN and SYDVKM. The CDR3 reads CASTISSGGASNEQFF. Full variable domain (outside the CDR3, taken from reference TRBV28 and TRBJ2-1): DVKVTQSSRYLVKRTGEKVFLECVQDMDHENMFWYRQDPGLGLRLIYFSYDVKMKEKGDIPEGYSVSREKKERFSLILESASTNQTSMYLCASTISSGGASNEQFFGPGTRLTVL.

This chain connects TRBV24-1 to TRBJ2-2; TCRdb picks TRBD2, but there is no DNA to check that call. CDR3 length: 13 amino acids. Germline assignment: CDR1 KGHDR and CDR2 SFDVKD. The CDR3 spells CATSWEVNGELFF.

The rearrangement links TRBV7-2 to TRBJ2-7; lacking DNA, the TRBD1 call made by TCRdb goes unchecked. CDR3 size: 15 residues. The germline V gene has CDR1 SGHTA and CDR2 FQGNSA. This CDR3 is CASSTTGRLGYEQYF. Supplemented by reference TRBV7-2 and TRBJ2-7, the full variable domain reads GAGVSQSPSNKVTEKGKDVELRCDPISGHTALYWYRQSLGQGLEFLIYFQGNSAPDKSGLPSDRFSAERTGGSVSTLTIQRTQQEDSAVYLCASSTTGRLGYEQYFGPGTRLTVT.

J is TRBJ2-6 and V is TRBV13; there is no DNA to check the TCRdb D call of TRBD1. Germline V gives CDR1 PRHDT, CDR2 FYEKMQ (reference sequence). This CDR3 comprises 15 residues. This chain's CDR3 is CASSLMGPGANVLTF.

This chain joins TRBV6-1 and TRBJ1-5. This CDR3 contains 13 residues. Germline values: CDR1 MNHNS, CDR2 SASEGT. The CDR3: CASSEGSNQPQHF.

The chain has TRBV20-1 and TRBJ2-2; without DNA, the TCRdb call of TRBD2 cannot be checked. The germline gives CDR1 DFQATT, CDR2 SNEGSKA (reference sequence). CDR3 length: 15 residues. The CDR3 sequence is CSARSGLTLAGELFF.

Here the CDR3 reads CASSPGQGTELEKLFF. The V call is TRBV5-1, the J call TRBJ1-4; TCRdb indicates TRBD1, and absent DNA this call remains unverified. Germline V lookup: CDR1 SGHRS, CDR2 YFSETQ. The CDR3 length is 16 residues.

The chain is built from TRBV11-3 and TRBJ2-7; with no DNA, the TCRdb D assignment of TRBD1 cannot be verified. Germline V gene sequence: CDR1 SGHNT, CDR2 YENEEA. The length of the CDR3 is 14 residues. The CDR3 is CASSEDSGDYEQYF.

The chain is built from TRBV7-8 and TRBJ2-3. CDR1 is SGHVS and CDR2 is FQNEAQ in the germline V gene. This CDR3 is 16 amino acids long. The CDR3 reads CASSPRVQRGTDTQYF. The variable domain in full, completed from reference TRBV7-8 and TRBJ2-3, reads GAGVSQSPRYKVAKRGQDVALRCDPISGHVSLFWYQQALGQGPEFLTYFQNEAQLDKSGLPSDRFFAERPEGSVSTLKIQRTQQEDSAVYLCASSPRVQRGTDTQYFGPGTRLTVL.

This CDR3 reads CASSYFLGTGELFF. The gene calls are TRBV6-5 and TRBJ2-2. Germline loops: CDR1 MNHEY, CDR2 SVGAGI. This CDR3 is 14 amino acids long.

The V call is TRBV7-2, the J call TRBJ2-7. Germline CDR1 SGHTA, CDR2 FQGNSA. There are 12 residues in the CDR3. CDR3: CASSLSSYEQYF.

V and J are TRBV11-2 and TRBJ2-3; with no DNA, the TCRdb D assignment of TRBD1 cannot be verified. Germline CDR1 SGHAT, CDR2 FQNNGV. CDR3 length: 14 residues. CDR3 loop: CASSLERPTDTQYF.

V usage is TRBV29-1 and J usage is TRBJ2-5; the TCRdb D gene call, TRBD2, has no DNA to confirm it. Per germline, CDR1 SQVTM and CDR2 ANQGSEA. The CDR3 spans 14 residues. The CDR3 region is CSGGSGTRRQTQYF.

This CDR3 reads CASSRWDYAYEQYF. The chain employs TRBV3-1 and TRBJ2-7; TCRdb lists TRBD2, though no DNA is available to test this call. Looked up from germline, CDR1 is LGHDT and CDR2 is YNNKEL (reference sequence). The CDR3 totals 14 residues.

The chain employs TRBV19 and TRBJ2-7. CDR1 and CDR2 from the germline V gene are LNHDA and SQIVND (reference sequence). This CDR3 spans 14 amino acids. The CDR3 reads CASSIQRGPYEQYF.

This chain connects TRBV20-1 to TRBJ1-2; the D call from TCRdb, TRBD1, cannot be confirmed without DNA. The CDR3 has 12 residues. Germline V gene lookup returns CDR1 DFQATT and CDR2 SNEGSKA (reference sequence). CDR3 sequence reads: CRAAQLGAGYTF.

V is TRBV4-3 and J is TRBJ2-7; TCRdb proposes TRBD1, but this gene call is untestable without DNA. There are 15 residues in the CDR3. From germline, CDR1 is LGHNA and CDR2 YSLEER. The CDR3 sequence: CASSQTGTGSLEQYF.

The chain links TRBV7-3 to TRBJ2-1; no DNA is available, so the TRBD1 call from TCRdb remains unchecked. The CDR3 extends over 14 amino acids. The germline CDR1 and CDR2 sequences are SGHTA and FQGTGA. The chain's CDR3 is CASSLTAGENEQFF. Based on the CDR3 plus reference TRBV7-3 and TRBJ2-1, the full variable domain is GAGVSQTPSNKVTEKGKYVELRCDPISGHTALYWYRQSLGQGPEFLIYFQGTGAADDSGLPNDRFFAVRPEGSVSTLKIQRTERGDSAVYLCASSLTAGENEQFFGPGTRLTVL.

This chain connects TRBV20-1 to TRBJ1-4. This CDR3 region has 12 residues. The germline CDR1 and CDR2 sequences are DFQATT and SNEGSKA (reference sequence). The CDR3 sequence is CSARFGGGKLFF.

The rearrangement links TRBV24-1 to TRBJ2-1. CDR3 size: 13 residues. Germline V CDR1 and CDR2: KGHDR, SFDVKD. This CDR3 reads CATSGVGFAEQFF.

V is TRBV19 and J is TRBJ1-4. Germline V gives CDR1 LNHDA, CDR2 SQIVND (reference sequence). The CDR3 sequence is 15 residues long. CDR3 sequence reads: CASSAELSTNEKLFF.

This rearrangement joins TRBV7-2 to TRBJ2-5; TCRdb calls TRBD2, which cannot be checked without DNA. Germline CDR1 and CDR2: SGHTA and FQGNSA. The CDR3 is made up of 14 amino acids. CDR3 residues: CASSPRDLGETQYF.

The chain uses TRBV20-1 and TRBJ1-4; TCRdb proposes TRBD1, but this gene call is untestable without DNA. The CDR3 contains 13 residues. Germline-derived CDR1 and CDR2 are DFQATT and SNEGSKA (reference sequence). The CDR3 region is CSVHGQGNEKLFF.

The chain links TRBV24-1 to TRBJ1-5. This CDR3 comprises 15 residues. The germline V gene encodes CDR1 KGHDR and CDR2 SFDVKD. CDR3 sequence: CATSATEGRNQPQHF.

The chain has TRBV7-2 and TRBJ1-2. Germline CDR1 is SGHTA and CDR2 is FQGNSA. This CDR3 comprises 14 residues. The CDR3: CASSLSQASYGYTF.

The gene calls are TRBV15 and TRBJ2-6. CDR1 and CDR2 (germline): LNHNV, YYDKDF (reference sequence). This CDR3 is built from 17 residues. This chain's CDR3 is CATSRDYSVSGANVLTF.

This chain's CDR3 is CATSRDDISGNTIYF. The chain joins TRBV7-9 to TRBJ1-3. Germline V gene lookup returns CDR1 SEHNR and CDR2 FQNEAQ (reference sequence). The CDR3 runs 15 residues.

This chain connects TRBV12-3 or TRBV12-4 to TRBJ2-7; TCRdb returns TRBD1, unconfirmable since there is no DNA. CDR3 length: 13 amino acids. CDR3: CASSLGPSYEQYF.